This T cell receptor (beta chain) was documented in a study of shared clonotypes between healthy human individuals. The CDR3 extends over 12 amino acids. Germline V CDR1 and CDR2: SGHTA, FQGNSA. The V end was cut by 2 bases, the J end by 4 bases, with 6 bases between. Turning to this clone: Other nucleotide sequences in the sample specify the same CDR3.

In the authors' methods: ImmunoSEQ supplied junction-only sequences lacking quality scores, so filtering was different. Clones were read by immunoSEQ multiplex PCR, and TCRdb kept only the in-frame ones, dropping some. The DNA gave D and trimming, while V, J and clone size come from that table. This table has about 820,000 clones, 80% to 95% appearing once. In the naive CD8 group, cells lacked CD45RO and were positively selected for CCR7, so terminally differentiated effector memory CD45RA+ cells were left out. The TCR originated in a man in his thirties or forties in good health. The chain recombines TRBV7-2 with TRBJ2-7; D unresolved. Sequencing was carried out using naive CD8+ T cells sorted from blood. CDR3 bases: TGTGCCAGCAGCTTAACGGGTTACGAGCAGTACTTC. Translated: CASSLTGYEQYF.